The source of this T cell receptor beta chain is a study of cytomegalovirus exposure and HLA in healthy donors. Amplification used 60 Vbeta primers and 13 Jbeta primers. Profiling relied on immunoSEQ multiplex PCR, and the TCRdb table lists in-frame clones only, not all of them. The profile shows roughly 100,000 clones, less than 85% of them singletons. What was sequenced was PBMCs. This receptor was taken from a woman aged 18-30 years in good health and CMV-seropositive.

Written as DNA, the CDR3 is TGTGCCAGCAGCCCCCAGACAGTACACACTGAAGCTTTCTTT. It is translated as CASSPQTVHTEAFF. The chain recombines TRBV11-2 with TRBJ1-1, with D possibly TRBD1 on 5 matching bases. This CDR3 is 14 amino acids long. Per the germline V gene, CDR1 is SGHAT and CDR2 is FQNNGV. V lost 5 bases and J 3 bases, leaving 13 bases between the germline ends.